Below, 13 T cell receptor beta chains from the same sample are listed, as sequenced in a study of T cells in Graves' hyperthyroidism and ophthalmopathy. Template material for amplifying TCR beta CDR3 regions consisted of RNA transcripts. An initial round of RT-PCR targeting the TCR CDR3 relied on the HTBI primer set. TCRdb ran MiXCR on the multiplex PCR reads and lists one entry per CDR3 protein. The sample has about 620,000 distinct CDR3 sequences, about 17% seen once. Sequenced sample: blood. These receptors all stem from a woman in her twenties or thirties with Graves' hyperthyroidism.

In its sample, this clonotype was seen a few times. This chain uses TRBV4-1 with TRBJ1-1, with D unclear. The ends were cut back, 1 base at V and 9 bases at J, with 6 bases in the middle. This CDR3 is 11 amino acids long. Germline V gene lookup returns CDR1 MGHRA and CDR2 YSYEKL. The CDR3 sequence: CASSQGSKAFF. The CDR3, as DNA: TGCGCCAGCAGCCAAGGCAGCAAAGCTTTCTTT.

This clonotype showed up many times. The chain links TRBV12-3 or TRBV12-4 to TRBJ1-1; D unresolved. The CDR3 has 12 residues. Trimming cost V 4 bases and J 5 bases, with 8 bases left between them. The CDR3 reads CASSWEPTEAFF. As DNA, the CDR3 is TGTGCCAGCAGTTGGGAACCGACTGAAGCTTTCTTT.

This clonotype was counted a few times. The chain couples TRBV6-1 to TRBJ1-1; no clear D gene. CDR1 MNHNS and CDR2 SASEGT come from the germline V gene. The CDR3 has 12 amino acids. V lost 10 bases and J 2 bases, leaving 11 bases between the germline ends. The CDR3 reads CANTGRNTEAFF. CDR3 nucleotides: TGTGCCAACACGGGGAGAAACACTGAAGCTTTCTTT.

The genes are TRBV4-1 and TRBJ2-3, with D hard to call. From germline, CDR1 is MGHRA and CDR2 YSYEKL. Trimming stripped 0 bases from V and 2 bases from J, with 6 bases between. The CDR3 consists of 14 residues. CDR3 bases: TGCGCCAGCAGCCAAGAACCCAACACAGATACGCAGTATTTT. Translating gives CASSQEPNTDTQYF.

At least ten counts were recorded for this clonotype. CDR3 bases: TGTGCCAGCAGTGGCGATCTAGCAATCGAGACCCAGTACTTC. Amino acids: CASSGDLAIETQYF. The chain joins TRBV2 to TRBJ2-5, with D possibly matching TRBD2 (5 bases). The germline CDR1 and CDR2 sequences are SNHLY and FYNNEI. V gave up 4 bases and J gave up 5 bases, with 14 bases separating them. The CDR3 length is 14 residues.

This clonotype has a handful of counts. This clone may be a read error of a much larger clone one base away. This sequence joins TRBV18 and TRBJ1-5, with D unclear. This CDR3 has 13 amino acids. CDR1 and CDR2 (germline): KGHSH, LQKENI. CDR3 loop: CASPPVGNQPQHF. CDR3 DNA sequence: TGTGCCAGCCCACCTGTAGGCAATCAGCCCCAGCATTTT.

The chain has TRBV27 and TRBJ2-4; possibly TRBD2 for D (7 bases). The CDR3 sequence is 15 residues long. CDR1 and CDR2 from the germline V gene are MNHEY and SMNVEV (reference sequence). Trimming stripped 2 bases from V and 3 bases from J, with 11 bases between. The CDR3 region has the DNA TGTGCCAGCAGTTTAAGGGGGGGAGACAAAAACATTCAGTACTTC. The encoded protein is CASSLRGGDKNIQYF.

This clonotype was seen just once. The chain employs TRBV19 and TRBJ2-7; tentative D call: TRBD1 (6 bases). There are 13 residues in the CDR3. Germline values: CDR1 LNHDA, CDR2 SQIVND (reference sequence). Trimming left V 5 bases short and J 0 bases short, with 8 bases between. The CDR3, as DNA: TGTGCCAGTAGTGGACAGCTCTCCTACGAGCAGTACTTC. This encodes CASSGQLSYEQYF.

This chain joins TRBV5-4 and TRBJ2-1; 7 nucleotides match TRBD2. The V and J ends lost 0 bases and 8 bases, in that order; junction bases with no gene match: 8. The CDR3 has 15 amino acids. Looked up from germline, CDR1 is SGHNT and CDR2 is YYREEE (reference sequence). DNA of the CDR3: TGTGCCAGCAGCTTGGTGGGGGAGGGCCTCCATGAGCAGTTCTTC. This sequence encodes CASSLVGEGLHEQFF.

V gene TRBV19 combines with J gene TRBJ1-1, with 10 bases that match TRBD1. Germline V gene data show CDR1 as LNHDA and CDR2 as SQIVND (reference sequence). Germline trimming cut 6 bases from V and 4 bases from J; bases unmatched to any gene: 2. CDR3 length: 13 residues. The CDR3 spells CASSGTGVTEAFF. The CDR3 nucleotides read TGTGCCAGTAGCGGGACAGGGGTCACTGAAGCTTTCTTT.

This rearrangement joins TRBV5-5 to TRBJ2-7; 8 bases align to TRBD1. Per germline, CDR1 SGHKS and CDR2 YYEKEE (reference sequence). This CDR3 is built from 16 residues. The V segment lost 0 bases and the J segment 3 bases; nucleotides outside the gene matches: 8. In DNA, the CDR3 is TGTGCCAGCAGCTTGGAGGCAGGGGGCCCCTACTACGAGCAGTACTTC. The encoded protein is CASSLEAGGPYYEQYF.

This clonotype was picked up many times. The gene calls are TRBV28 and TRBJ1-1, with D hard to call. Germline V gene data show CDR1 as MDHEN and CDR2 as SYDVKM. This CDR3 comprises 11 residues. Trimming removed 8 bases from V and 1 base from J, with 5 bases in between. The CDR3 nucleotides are TGTGCCAGCCGGGGGAACACTGAAGCTTTCTTT. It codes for CASRGNTEAFF.

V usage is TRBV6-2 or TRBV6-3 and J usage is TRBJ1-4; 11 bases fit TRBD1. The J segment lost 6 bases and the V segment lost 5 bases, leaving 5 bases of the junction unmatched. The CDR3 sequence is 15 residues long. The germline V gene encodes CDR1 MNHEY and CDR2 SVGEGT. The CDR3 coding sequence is TGTGCCAGCAGTCCTCGGGACAGGGGGGATGAAAAACTGTTTTTT. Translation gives CASSPRDRGDEKLFF.